This record covers a single T cell receptor beta chain. Antigen: not known. This record belongs to a study of cytomegalovirus exposure and HLA in healthy donors. Study-wide results and limits: A later analysis reportedly found that, within productive TCRs, an Asian-associated ancestry cluster had fewer N-insertions than the mean observed across the approximately 700 donors. Roughly 170 TCR beta chains were listed as cytomegalovirus-associated.

In the PCR, 60 Vbeta and 13 Jbeta primers were used. Libraries were prepared by immunoSEQ multiplex PCR; TCRdb keeps only in-frame clonotypes and omits some of them. The repertoire consists of some 150,000 clones, with 70% to 80% occurring once and the leading ten covering about 1.3%. This CDR3 region has 15 residues. The germline gives CDR1 ENHRY, CDR2 SYGVKD. Unmatched junction bases numbered 13, after V lost 10 bases and J lost 8 bases. The chain uses TRBV10-3 and TRBJ2-1; TRBD2 agrees at 11 bases. The sequence was obtained from a man aged 60-69 years in good health and CMV-seronegative. Material: PBMCs. DNA for the CDR3: TGTGCCACCGTAGCGGGAGGGGAGGGGACGTATGAGCAGTTCTTC. Its translation is CATVAGGEGTYEQFF.